These 20 T cell receptor beta chains were sequenced from one sample in a study of siplizumab effects on memory and regulatory T cells. Libraries were prepared by immunoSEQ multiplex PCR; TCRdb keeps only in-frame clonotypes and omits some of them. The sample includes some 96,000 clones, more than 85% of them seen just once. Sequenced material: CD4+ T cells sorted from blood. These receptors all stem from a human donor in good health.

The count of this clone is one. This chain joins TRBV2 and TRBJ2-7; D is uncertain. Between the trimmed V and J ends, which lost 5 bases and 6 bases, there was a span of 8 bases. CDR3 length equals 11 residues. CDR1 and CDR2 from the germline V gene are SNHLY and FYNNEI. The CDR3 spells CASSPILEQYF. CDR3 DNA sequence: TGTGCCAGCAGTCCAATTCTCGAGCAGTACTTC. Complete variable domain (other parts from reference TRBV2 and TRBJ2-7): EPEVTQTPSHQVTQMGQEVILRCVPISNHLYFYWYRQILGQKVEFLVSFYNNEISEKSEIFDDQFSVERPDGSNFTLKIRSTKLEDSAMYFCASSPILEQYFGPGTRLTVT.

V usage is TRBV5-1 and J usage is TRBJ2-5; no definite D call. The CDR3 is 15 residues long. Trimming took off 0 bases at V and 4 bases at J, with 13 bases between the two ends. Germline V lookup: CDR1 SGHRS, CDR2 YFSETQ. CDR3 nucleotides: TGCGCCAGCAGCTTGGCCACTACCCCCCGAGAGACCCAGTACTTC. Its translation: CASSLATTPRETQYF.

This clone was seen just once. The chain couples TRBV7-2 to TRBJ2-5; D unresolved. Germline V gene sequence: CDR1 SGHTA, CDR2 FQGNSA. V lost 3 bases, J lost 7 bases, and 15 bases lay in between. The CDR3 consists of 14 residues. CDR3 DNA: TGTGCCAGCAGCTTCGGAGTAGACGTGGGGACCCAGTACTTC. Its translation: CASSFGVDVGTQYF.

The chain carries TRBV7-9 and TRBJ1-2, with 9 bases fitting TRBD1. With 4 bases clipped from V and 5 bases from J, the junction kept 5 bases outside the gene matches. The length of the CDR3 is 14 residues. CDR1 SEHNR and CDR2 FQNEAQ come from the germline V gene (reference sequence). The CDR3 protein is CASSSGQGRYGYTF. CDR3 bases: TGTGCCAGCAGCTCCGGACAGGGGAGGTATGGCTACACCTTC. Supplemented by reference TRBV7-9 and TRBJ1-2, the full variable domain reads DTGVSQNPRHKITKRGQNVTFRCDPISEHNRLYWYRQTLGQGPEFLTYFQNEAQLEKSRLLSDRFSAERPKGSFSTLEIQRTEQGDSAMYLCASSSGQGRYGYTFGSGTRLTVV.

The genes are TRBV19 and TRBJ1-4; TRBD1 aligns across 7 bases. Germline V gene lookup returns CDR1 LNHDA and CDR2 SQIVND (reference sequence). V was clipped by 6 bases and J by 7 bases; unmatched bases: 14. The CDR3 is 16 residues long. The CDR3 DNA sequence: TGTGCCAGTAGCCCTATACAGGGGCTAAGTGGTGAAAAACTGTTTTTT. Translated: CASSPIQGLSGEKLFF.

The CDR3 bases are TGTGCCAGCAGTGTCGGGACAGGGGGTGATGAGCAGTACTTC. Encoded protein: CASSVGTGGDEQYF. The gene calls are TRBV28 and TRBJ2-7, with TRBD1 identical over 11 bases. The CDR3 sequence is 14 residues long. J lost 7 bases, V lost 5 bases, and 7 bases had no gene match. Germline CDR1 is MDHEN and CDR2 is SYDVKM.

The V call is TRBV18, the J call TRBJ1-2, with D possibly TRBD1 on 6 matching bases. Deletions cut 2 bases from V and 4 bases from J, with 14 bases between. There are 15 residues in the CDR3. CDR1 is KGHSH, CDR2 LQKENI, per germline. As DNA, the CDR3 is TGTGCCAGCTCACCAAATTGGGAGACAGGCTATGGCTACACCTTC. Translation gives CASSPNWETGYGYTF.

The rearrangement links TRBV6-5 to TRBJ1-3; the D is unclear. This CDR3 comprises 16 residues. CDR1 and CDR2 from the germline V gene are MNHEY and SVGAGI. V lost 0 bases to trimming and J lost 9 bases, with 18 bases between them. CDR3 in DNA: TGTGCCAGCAGTTACTCTGGTGAGGGCGGGAGAAGCACCATATATTTT. The encoded protein is CASSYSGEGGRSTIYF.

This chain joins TRBV9 and TRBJ1-2, with D hard to call. The germline CDR1 and CDR2 sequences are SGDLS and YYNGEE. V gave up 0 bases and J gave up 8 bases, with 14 bases separating them. This CDR3 is built from 14 residues. The CDR3 coding sequence is TGTGCCAGCAGCGTAGAACCAACCGGCGTCGGCTACACCTTC. Amino acids: CASSVEPTGVGYTF.

The genes are TRBV5-6 and TRBJ2-3, with a possible D match to TRBD2 (8 bases). The ends were cut back, 5 bases at V and 6 bases at J, with 19 bases in the middle. Germline values: CDR1 SGHDT, CDR2 YYEEEE. The length of the CDR3 is 15 residues. This CDR3 reads CASRRDSSSGDTQYF. The CDR3 nucleotides read TGTGCCAGCAGGCGGGACAGTTCTAGCGGGGATACGCAGTATTTT.

This clone was recorded once. This chain joins TRBV19 and TRBJ1-1; D not resolved. In germline, CDR1 is LNHDA, CDR2 SQIVND (reference sequence). The ends were cut back, 2 bases at V and 5 bases at J, with 12 bases in the middle. This CDR3 is built from 14 residues. The CDR3 protein is CASSIRHEWTEAFF. CDR3 nucleotides: TGTGCCAGTAGTATAAGGCACGAGTGGACTGAAGCTTTCTTT.

This clone was picked up one time. The chain uses TRBV7-2 and TRBJ2-3; the D is unclear. The CDR3 totals 15 residues. Trimming pared 2 bases from V and 4 bases from J, leaving 13 bases between. Germline V lookup: CDR1 SGHTA, CDR2 FQGNSA. CDR3 in DNA: TGTGCCAGCAGCTTAATTCGGCACCCCGCAGATACGCAGTATTTT. The encoded protein is CASSLIRHPADTQYF.

V usage is TRBV12-5 and J usage is TRBJ2-3, with 12 bases aligning to TRBD2. CDR3 length equals 19 residues. Losses at the gene ends were 2 bases for V and 2 bases for J; bases not matched to a gene: 11. The germline CDR1 and CDR2 sequences are LGHNT and FRNRAP. Here the CDR3 DNA reads TGTGCTAGTGGTTTGCCGTCCGAACTAGCGGGGGGCCCCACAGATACGCAGTATTTT. It encodes CASGLPSELAGGPTDTQYF.

V usage is TRBV14 and J usage is TRBJ2-5; D possibly uses TRBD1 or TRBD2 (5 bases each). Germline V CDR1 and CDR2: SGHDN, FVKESK. The CDR3 has 15 residues. V lost 2 bases, J lost 0 bases, and 10 bases lay in between. CDR3 sequence (DNA): TGTGCCAGCAGCCAAAGAGGGGTGTACCAAGAGACCCAGTACTTC. Protein sequence: CASSQRGVYQETQYF.

This clone was detected only once. This chain uses TRBV27 with TRBJ2-2; 10 positions agree with TRBD2. Germline V lookup: CDR1 MNHEY, CDR2 SMNVEV (reference sequence). J lost 3 bases, V lost 3 bases, and 1 base had no gene match. CDR3 size: 15 residues. The CDR3 spells CASSFGTSDTGELFF. DNA of the CDR3: TGTGCCAGCAGTTTTGGGACTAGCGACACCGGGGAGCTGTTTTTT.

In this sample, this clone turned up once. The chain combines TRBV21-1 with TRBJ1-2; TRBD1 is the table's D call and was not checked against the DNA. TRBV21-1 has pseudogene status. This CDR3 has 14 amino acids. Written as DNA, the CDR3 is TGTGCCAGCAGCACCCGACAGGGGGACTATGGCTACACCTTC. Translated: CASSTRQGDYGYTF.

This chain links TRBV5-6 with TRBJ2-2, with D unclear. The CDR3 runs 13 residues. CDR1 and CDR2 (germline): SGHDT, YYEEEE. Trimming removed 0 bases at V and 5 bases at J, with 5 bases between. CDR3: CASSLGRTGELFF. The CDR3 nucleotides are TGTGCCAGCAGCTTGGGTCGGACCGGGGAGCTGTTTTTT. Full variable domain (outside the CDR3, taken from reference TRBV5-6 and TRBJ2-2): DAGVTQSPTHLIKTRGQQVTLRCSPKSGHDTVSWYQQALGQGPQFIFQYYEEEERQRGNFPDRFSGHQFPNYSSELNVNALLLGDSALYLCASSLGRTGELFFGEGSRLTVL.

As concerns this clone: One junction end does not reproduce the germline sequence, and a read error may be involved. The J gene is TRBJ2-2, the V gene TRBV7-6; TRBD2 might be the D (7 bases). There are 17 residues in the CDR3. Germline V gene data show CDR1 as SGHVS and CDR2 as FNYEAQ. In nucleotides, the CDR3 is TGTGCCAGCAGCTCGGGGGGCCAGGAGCCAAAACACCGGGGAGCTGTTTTT. Its protein product is CASSSGGQEPKHRGAVF.

CDR3 sequence (DNA): TGTGCCAGCAGCTCTGTTTTACGGGGGGAAACCTACGAGCAGTACTTC. Encoded protein: CASSSVLRGETYEQYF. This chain links TRBV7-2 with TRBJ2-7; 7 bases match TRBD2. The length of the CDR3 is 16 residues. V shed 4 bases, J shed 2 bases, and the junction held 11 bases outside the gene matches. Germline V gene lookup returns CDR1 SGHTA and CDR2 FQGNSA.

The chain uses TRBV2 and TRBJ2-5; D not resolved. CDR1 SNHLY and CDR2 FYNNEI come from the germline V gene. The CDR3 is made up of 15 amino acids. The germline V and J ends were trimmed by 4 bases and 4 bases, with 16 bases remaining between them. The DNA of the CDR3 is TGTGCCAGCAGTGTAGAGGCTAGATCGGGAGAGACCCAGTACTTC. Amino acid sequence: CASSVEARSGETQYF.